What follows describes a single T cell receptor beta chain. This clonotype has only a few counts. Its recognized antigen is unknown. Base qualities are not provided; no much larger clone lies one nucleotide away. This specimen comes from a study of blood T cells in healthy people across ages (dated by TCRdb to the mid-2010s). About the investigation overall: Template switching captured roughly one uniquely barcoded TCR beta cDNA molecule per two T cells in model experiments. The study measured age-related changes in TCR beta repertoire diversity using deep sequencing normalized with unique cDNA molecular identifiers. Donors were grouped into four age groups: young (average approximately 15 years), middle-aged (roughly 37), aged (around 60) and long-lived (about 82). Donors of different ages were randomly distributed across sequencing lanes to avoid experimental bias. For two donors (one aged 18 to 30 and one aged 80 or older), the study analyzed two additional independent replicas of 1 million unique cDNA reads from the same blood draw. The study at large found these results: The long-lived group showed more naive CD4+ T cells, fewer expanded clones and increased TCR diversity than the aged group, suggesting age selection. The percentage of naive T cells measured by flow cytometry correlated strongly with observed TCR beta diversity. Estimates of total diversity from one million sequenced T cells were regarded as lower bounds and underestimates. Conclusive comparison of naive and antigen-experienced compartments was prevented by the profiling of bulk unsorted PBMCs. Because the CMV infection status of the donors was unknown, age-related changes in expanded clonotypes may potentially have been confounded. Observed TCR beta diversity per million T cells fell roughly linearly with age, and a significant reduction was already apparent by age roughly 40.

The 39 donors, aged about 6 to 95 years, were systemically healthy Caucasian individuals from Russia. Each donor gave 8 to 10 milliliters of peripheral blood, collected into EDTA-treated Vacutainer tubes. Ficoll-Paque density-gradient centrifugation was used to isolate PBMCs, with at least 7 million obtained per sample. Trizol reagent was used to extract total RNA from PBMCs, with at least 5.5 micrograms per sample. Naive CD45RAhigh/CD27high T cell percentages were measured by flow cytometry on a PBMC aliquot from every donor. Library prep was done by 5' RACE. Sequencing instrument: Illumina HiSeq 2500. The second PCR ran for about 6 to 11 cycles and used a J-beta primer mix along with a sample-barcoded 5' primer. A unique molecular identifier was introduced onto each TCR beta cDNA molecule by a template-switch 5' adaptor carrying 12 random nucleotides. At least 3 million CDR3-containing paired-end reads were obtained from each sample. First-strand cDNA was synthesized from all RNA with the Mint cDNA synthesis kit, primed by a TRBC-specific oligonucleotide. Following uracil-DNA glycosylase treatment, all cDNA underwent a first 18-cycle PCR with the universal primers M1SS and BC2_uni_R. As for the authors' bioinformatics: Each sample was normalized by randomly selecting 1 million high-quality reads, each carrying a distinct molecular identifier. Instead of being binned into consensus sequences, reads with shared molecular identifiers were discarded. MiTCR, run with a Q25 quality threshold and the strictest error-elimination algorithm, handled CDR3 identification, clonotype clustering and error correction. Lower-bound total TCR beta diversity was estimated with a nonparametric unseen species model using Euler transformation. TCRdb reran the public reads through fastp at Q25 and MiXCR, keeping productive beta chains. Rows are combined by CDR3 protein, so each entry shows the most common genes and DNA. The V and J calls reflect TCRdb's pipeline rather than the authors' work. The sample table lists 850,000 to 1,100,000 distinct CDR3 sequences, 30% to 40% of them with a count of one. In total, the top ten clones hold around 12% of the sample.

The CDR3, from cysteine to phenylalanine, totals 13 residues. The CDR3 DNA has 39 bases and is translated from base 1. At the junction V is shortened by 2 bases and J by 2 bases, with 9 bases in between. Looking up the germline V gene (reference sequence) yields CDR1 DFQATT and CDR2 SNEGSKA. The sample was blood. The receptor was isolated from a man in his late teens or twenties in good health. The chain is made from TRBV20-1 and TRBJ1-2; the D gene is perhaps TRBD1, on 6 matching bases. CDR3 region: CSARSDRNYGYTF. The nucleotide sequence reads as follows: TGCAGTGCTAGATCGGACAGAAACTATGGCTACACCTTC.